These 30 T cell receptor beta chains originate from one sample sequenced in a study of sequential checkpoint blockade in melanoma. Treatment described: randomized to nivolumab then ipilimumab (arm A) or the reverse (arm B). Only in-frame clones appear in the TCRdb table, and some are missing; sequencing was by immunoSEQ multiplex PCR. The data hold 5,000 or so clones, with about three quarters observed a single time. The material sequenced was CD8+ T cells sorted from blood (inferred from file names), taken from a patient given nivolumab and ipilimumab in sequence. The receptors here all came from a human donor with melanoma.

This chain joins TRBV14 and TRBJ2-1; TRBD2 matches 9 bases. The CDR3 covers 15 residues. V shed 4 bases and J 7 bases; nucleotides not matched to a gene: 8. CDR1 and CDR2 (germline): SGHDN, FVKESK. The CDR3 DNA reads TGTGCCAGCAGCCTCTATTCTAGCGGGGCGAATGAGCAGTTCTTC. It encodes CASSLYSSGANEQFF. Drawing the rest from reference TRBV14 and TRBJ2-1, the complete variable domain is EAGVTQFPSHSVIEKGQTVTLRCDPISGHDNLYWYRRVMGKEIKFLLHFVKESKQDESGMPNNRFLAERTGGTYSTLKVQPAELEDSGVYFCASSLYSSGANEQFFGPGTRLTVL.

The rearrangement links TRBV14 to TRBJ2-7; 12 bases fit TRBD2. After removal of 1 base from V and 10 bases from J, the junction contained 11 bases not matched to a gene. Germline CDR1 is SGHDN and CDR2 is FVKESK. CDR3 size: 16 residues. The CDR3 sequence: CASSQAPRTSGNHQYF. CDR3 sequence (DNA): TGTGCCAGCAGCCAAGCTCCTCGGACTAGCGGGAACCACCAGTACTTC.

The chain employs TRBV4-2 and TRBJ1-5; unclear D gene. The CDR3 runs 15 residues. The V end was cut by 0 bases, the J end by 6 bases, with 12 bases between. Germline values: CDR1 LGHNA, CDR2 YNFKEQ. The CDR3 DNA reads TGTGCCAGCAGCCAAGATCGGGCCCTAGCTCAGCCCCAGCATTTT. Protein sequence: CASSQDRALAQPQHF.

DNA of the CDR3: TGTGCCTGGAGCGCGGGGGGGCTTGACACAGATACGCAGTATTTT. It yields the protein CAWSAGGLDTDTQYF. V gene TRBV30 combines with J gene TRBJ2-3; TRBD2 agrees at 9 bases. Germline CDR1 reads GTSNPN; CDR2 reads SVGIG (reference sequence). V gave up 3 bases and J gave up 2 bases; unmatched junction bases: 6. The CDR3 is 15 residues long.

The chain recombines TRBV7-9 with TRBJ2-7; D is uncertain. This CDR3 is built from 14 residues. V lost 2 bases and J 2 bases, leaving 10 bases between the germline ends. Germline loops: CDR1 SEHNR, CDR2 FQNEAQ (reference sequence). The CDR3 region is CASSLSTETYEQYF. CDR3 DNA: TGTGCCAGCAGCTTATCAACAGAAACCTACGAGCAGTACTTC. Looking up the rest from reference TRBV7-9 and TRBJ2-7 gives the full variable domain: DTGVSQNPRHKITKRGQNVTFRCDPISEHNRLYWYRQTLGQGPEFLTYFQNEAQLEKSRLLSDRFSAERPKGSFSTLEIQRTEQGDSAMYLCASSLSTETYEQYFGPGTRLTVT.

The V call is TRBV27, the J call TRBJ2-3; TRBD2 matches 11 bases. Germline lookup yields CDR1 MNHEY and CDR2 SMNVEV (reference sequence). The length of the CDR3 is 15 residues. V gave up 10 bases and J gave up 2 bases; unmatched junction bases: 8. The CDR3 is CAIRTTSGTTDTQYF. CDR3 DNA: TGTGCCATCCGGACGACTAGCGGGACCACAGATACGCAGTATTTT.

This rearrangement joins TRBV28 to TRBJ2-7; 13 bases align to TRBD2. V lost 7 bases and J lost 4; bases outside the gene matches: 7. The length of the CDR3 is 15 residues. CDR1 and CDR2 (germline): MDHEN, SYDVKM. The CDR3 bases are TGTGCCAGCACCCCGGGACTAGCGGGATATTACGAGCAGTACTTC. Its protein product is CASTPGLAGYYEQYF.

The CDR3 spells CASNPLLDSTDTQYF. In DNA form, the CDR3 reads TGTGCCAGCAACCCCCTACTCGATAGCACAGATACGCAGTATTTT. V gene TRBV7-9 combines with J gene TRBJ2-3; D is unclear. V was shortened by 7 bases and J by 0 bases, with 14 bases between the two germline ends. CDR1 and CDR2 (germline): SEHNR, FQNEAQ (reference sequence). The CDR3 covers 15 residues.

The chain has TRBV9 and TRBJ2-5, with 7 bases lining up with TRBD1. The CDR3 consists of 15 residues. The germline V gene has CDR1 SGDLS and CDR2 YYNGEE. V dropped 3 bases and J dropped 1; count of bases not matched to a gene: 6. CDR3 residues: CASSGDSQLQETQYF. CDR3 nucleotide sequence: TGTGCCAGCAGCGGGGACAGCCAGCTCCAAGAGACCCAGTACTTC.

The V gene is TRBV14, the J gene TRBJ2-7, with 7 nucleotides matching TRBD1. From germline, CDR1 is SGHDN and CDR2 FVKESK. V was clipped by 0 bases and J by 3 bases; unmatched bases: 8. The CDR3 length is 16 residues. DNA for the CDR3: TGTGCCAGCAGCCAAGATTCGTGGGCAGGGGGCTACGAGCAGTACTTC. Protein sequence: CASSQDSWAGGYEQYF.

V gene TRBV28 combines with J gene TRBJ2-7, with 12 bases aligning to TRBD1. V dropped 3 bases and J dropped 5; count of bases not matched to a gene: 8. The CDR3 sequence is 16 residues long. Germline CDR1 MDHEN, CDR2 SYDVKM. CDR3 loop: CASSFGGTGGYHEQYF. The CDR3 DNA sequence: TGTGCCAGCAGTTTTGGGGGGACAGGGGGCTACCACGAGCAGTACTTC.

This clone occurred once. This chain uses TRBV5-1 with TRBJ2-7; D might be TRBD2 (5 bases). The V gene's germline CDR1 is SGHRS and CDR2 YFSETQ. There are 15 residues in the CDR3. V gave up 1 base and J gave up 3 bases, with 14 bases separating them. The CDR3 sequence: CASSLTDSDYYEQYF. The CDR3 nucleotides are TGCGCCAGCAGCTTGACGGATTCAGACTACTACGAGCAGTACTTC.

A few counts support this clone. V usage is TRBV19 and J usage is TRBJ2-7, with TRBD1 matching over 8 bases. Germline loops: CDR1 LNHDA, CDR2 SQIVND (reference sequence). Unmatched junction bases numbered 6, after V lost 5 bases and J lost 0 bases. The CDR3 sequence is 15 residues long. CDR3 residues: CASSLRQGFSYEQYF. In DNA form, the CDR3 reads TGTGCCAGTAGTCTTCGACAGGGGTTCTCCTACGAGCAGTACTTC.

This clone has a handful of counts. The V gene is TRBV27, the J gene TRBJ2-1, with TRBD2 matching over 12 bases. This CDR3 contains 15 residues. Germline values: CDR1 MNHEY, CDR2 SMNVEV (reference sequence). V trimming: 2 bases; J trimming: 4 bases; junction bases outside the gene matches: 0. CDR3 sequence: CASSLLAGGYNEQFF. The CDR3 DNA reads as TGTGCCAGCAGTTTACTAGCGGGAGGGTACAATGAGCAGTTCTTC.

V and J are TRBV27 and TRBJ2-7; TRBD1 matches at 10 bases. From germline, CDR1 is MNHEY and CDR2 SMNVEV (reference sequence). This CDR3 has 16 residues. Trimming took 6 bases from V and 4 from J; bases not matched to a gene: 12. CDR3 in amino acids: CASRALDRGRPYEQYF. In nucleotides, the CDR3 is TGTGCCAGCAGGGCACTAGACAGGGGGCGTCCGTACGAGCAGTACTTC.

The J gene is TRBJ1-2, the V gene TRBV19; no clear D. V lost 3 bases to trimming and J lost 4 bases, with 9 bases between them. The CDR3 covers 13 residues. Germline CDR1 and CDR2: LNHDA and SQIVND (reference sequence). The CDR3 reads CASSIVMSYGYTF. The CDR3 coding sequence is TGTGCCAGTAGTATCGTTATGTCCTATGGCTACACCTTC.

To note about this clone: Other DNA sequences in this specimen translate into the identical CDR3. CDR3 sequence reads: CASSLEAGGLYNEQFF. The DNA of the CDR3 is TGTGCCAGCAGCTTAGAAGCGGGAGGACTCTACAATGAGCAGTTCTTC. The chain links TRBV7-8 to TRBJ2-1, with 9 positions matching TRBD2. The germline CDR1 and CDR2 sequences are SGHVS and FQNEAQ. Unmatched junction bases numbered 4, after V lost 1 base and J lost 3 bases. CDR3 length equals 16 residues.

The rearrangement uses TRBV4-1 and TRBJ1-3; D not certain. The CDR3 has 15 residues. Germline V gene sequence: CDR1 MGHRA, CDR2 YSYEKL. V was shortened by 4 bases and J by 1 base, with 11 bases between the two germline ends. In DNA, the CDR3 is TGCGCCAGCAGCCCTCAGGTCAAGTCTGGAAACACCATATATTTT. It codes for CASSPQVKSGNTIYF.

This chain joins TRBV19 and TRBJ1-1, with D unclear. Deletions cut 1 base from V and 8 bases from J, with 8 bases between. Per the germline V gene, CDR1 is LNHDA and CDR2 is SQIVND (reference sequence). The CDR3 is made up of 12 amino acids. CDR3 nucleotide sequence: TGTGCCAGTAGTATAGGGGCAGAAGAAGCTTTCTTT. Translating gives CASSIGAEEAFF. The full variable domain, completed using reference TRBV19 and TRBJ1-1, is DGGITQSPKYLFRKEGQNVTLSCEQNLNHDAMYWYRQDPGQGLRLIYYSQIVNDFQKGDIAEGYSVSREKKESFPLTVTSAQKNPTAFYLCASSIGAEEAFFGQGTRLTVV.

This clone has a single count. V usage is TRBV9 and J usage is TRBJ2-7; 11 positions match TRBD2. This CDR3 has 14 amino acids. CDR1 is SGDLS and CDR2 is YYNGEE in the germline V gene. V dropped 3 bases and J dropped 7; count of bases not matched to a gene: 6. The CDR3 loop is CASSATSGGVEQYF. The CDR3, as DNA: TGTGCCAGCAGCGCCACTAGCGGGGGAGTTGAGCAGTACTTC.

J is TRBJ2-1 and V is TRBV13, with TRBD2 as a possible D gene (5 bases). Between the trimmed V and J ends, which lost 6 bases and 9 bases, there was a span of 21 bases. Germline values: CDR1 PRHDT, CDR2 FYEKMQ (reference sequence). There are 15 residues in the CDR3. CDR3 sequence (DNA): TGTGCCAGCAGTTTACCATCGGAGGCACACGCTGAGCAGTTCTTC. Protein sequence: CASSLPSEAHAEQFF.

The rearrangement links TRBV11-3 to TRBJ2-7, with D tentatively TRBD1 (6 bases). Looked up from germline, CDR1 is SGHNT and CDR2 is YENEEA. V lost 5 bases and J 2 bases, leaving 13 bases between the germline ends. CDR3 size: 14 residues. CDR3 loop: CASSPGGQTYEQYF. The CDR3 nucleotides read TGTGCCAGCAGCCCTGGGGGCCAGACCTACGAGCAGTACTTC.

V usage is TRBV7-2 and J usage is TRBJ2-5, with TRBD2 as a possible D gene (6 bases). CDR1 is SGHTA and CDR2 is FQGNSA in the germline V gene. The CDR3 is 17 residues long. V lost 3 bases to trimming and J lost 5 bases, with 22 bases between them. CDR3 bases: TGTGCCAGCAGCTTGTCCCCCGGGACTTTCAACGCGGAGACCCAGTACTTC. Amino acids: CASSLSPGTFNAETQYF.

This clone showed up just once. The chain joins TRBV5-1 to TRBJ2-7; TRBD1 matches 10 bases. Trimming removed 3 bases from V and 3 bases from J; junction bases left unmatched: 3. The germline gives CDR1 SGHRS, CDR2 YFSETQ. This CDR3 has 14 residues. The CDR3 protein is CASSYGTGDYEQYF. The CDR3 coding sequence is TGCGCCAGCAGCTACGGGACAGGGGACTACGAGCAGTACTTC. The full variable domain, its missing parts supplied by reference TRBV5-1 and TRBJ2-7, is KAGVTQTPRYLIKTRGQQVTLSCSPISGHRSVSWYQQTPGQGLQFLFEYFSETQRNKGNFPGRFSGRQFSNSRSEMNVSTLELGDSALYLCASSYGTGDYEQYFGPGTRLTVT.

The V call is TRBV28, the J call TRBJ2-3, with 12 bases identical to TRBD2. Unmatched junction bases numbered 8, after V lost 3 bases and J lost 1 base. Germline loops: CDR1 MDHEN, CDR2 SYDVKM. The CDR3 extends over 18 amino acids. CDR3 loop: CASSFGASGRVGTDTQYF. The DNA for the CDR3 is TGTGCCAGCAGTTTTGGGGCTAGCGGGAGGGTAGGCACAGATACGCAGTATTTT.

V and J are TRBV9 and TRBJ2-3; D remains unclear. The germline gives CDR1 SGDLS, CDR2 YYNGEE. The CDR3 contains 13 residues. The V end lost 0 bases, the J end lost 1 base, and 3 bases lay between the germline ends. DNA for the CDR3: TGTGCCAGCAGCGTAGTCGGCACAGATACGCAGTATTTT. Its translation is CASSVVGTDTQYF.

DNA of the CDR3: TGTGCCAGCAGCTTACCGCGGGGGGACAGTTACTCCTACGAGCAGTACTTC. Its translation is CASSLPRGDSYSYEQYF. The chain has TRBV7-9 and TRBJ2-7, with D perhaps TRBD2 (8 bases). Germline V lookup: CDR1 SEHNR, CDR2 FQNEAQ (reference sequence). The V end lost 2 bases, the J end lost 0 bases, and 17 bases lay between the germline ends. CDR3 length: 17 residues. Complete variable domain (other parts from reference TRBV7-9 and TRBJ2-7): DTGVSQNPRHKITKRGQNVTFRCDPISEHNRLYWYRQTLGQGPEFLTYFQNEAQLEKSRLLSDRFSAERPKGSFSTLEIQRTEQGDSAMYLCASSLPRGDSYSYEQYFGPGTRLTVT.

The DNA of the CDR3 is TGTGCCTGGAGTGAAACGGGACAGTACCAAGAGACCCAGTACTTC. This sequence encodes CAWSETGQYQETQYF. The rearrangement joins TRBV30 to TRBJ2-5; TRBD1 agrees at 7 bases. V gave up 1 base and J gave up 0 bases; unmatched junction bases: 5. Germline V gene data show CDR1 as GTSNPN and CDR2 as SVGIG (reference sequence). The CDR3 loop spans 15 amino acids. Together with reference TRBV30 and TRBJ2-5, the CDR3 gives the full variable domain: SQTIHQWPATLVQPVGSPLSLECTVEGTSNPNLYWYRQAAGRGLQLLFYSVGIGQISSEVPQNLSASRPQDRQFILSSKKLLLSDSGFYLCAWSETGQYQETQYFGPGTRLLVL.

The V gene is TRBV9, the J gene TRBJ1-4, with 8 positions matching TRBD1. The CDR3 runs 13 residues. Germline CDR1 reads SGDLS; CDR2 reads YYNGEE. With 0 bases clipped from V and 15 bases from J, the junction kept 7 bases outside the gene matches. CDR3 DNA: TGTGCCAGCAGCGTAGTGACAGGGGCCCCGGTGTTTTTT. It encodes CASSVVTGAPVFF.

This clone has only one observation. This chain connects TRBV5-5 to TRBJ1-4; 7 nucleotides align to TRBD1. This CDR3 comprises 14 residues. Germline CDR1 SGHKS, CDR2 YYEKEE (reference sequence). The V gene end was trimmed by 5 bases and the J gene end by 4 bases; junction bases not matched to a gene: 5. CDR3 amino acids: CASRPGTDNEKLFF. CDR3 nucleotide sequence: TGTGCCAGCAGGCCCGGGACAGATAATGAAAAACTGTTTTTT.